This T cell receptor beta chain was recorded in a study of blood T cell repertoires in COVID-19. Overall study context: Some COVID-19 samples were acute and others convalescent; all came from the United States, Italy and Spain. PBMCs, B-cell-depleted T cells, or T cells provided the cDNA or gDNA that made up the material.

Only a few counts were recorded for this clone. This CDR3 has 14 amino acids. V was clipped by 1 base and J by 6 bases, with 10 bases between them. Germline values: CDR1 MGHDK, CDR2 SYGVNS. In the original analysis: Amplification with reference gene primers provided the estimates of nucleated cell counts. Clones were sequenced by immunoSEQ multiplex PCR, and TCRdb holds only the in-frame ones, with some missing. V and J calls and clone size come straight from that table; D and trimming were deduced from the DNA. The data contain 310,000 or so clones, 87% of them seen just once; the ten biggest clones take up 1%.

The source of this sequence is a man aged 45 to 65 with active or convalescent COVID-19. The chain employs TRBV25-1 and TRBJ1-3, with no clear D. Material: peripheral blood. This CDR3 is CASSEWSLENTIYF. The DNA for the CDR3 is TGTGCCAGCAGTGAATGGTCACTAGAAAACACCATATATTTT.